The present T cell receptor (beta chain) was sequenced within a study of CD8 T cells in Susac syndrome. Study-wide context: When blood was collected, patients with Susac syndrome were therapy-naive, were taking corticosteroids, or were receiving intravenous immunoglobulin alone.

Reverse transcription of roughly 0.5 to 1 ug RNA was carried out with random hexamers. TCRdb processed the immunoSEQ multiplex PCR reads anew with MiXCR; each CDR3 protein has one entry. This sample has about 94,000 distinct CDR3 sequences, with around 94% found just once. Germline CDR1 is SEHNR and CDR2 is FQNEAQ (reference sequence). Trimming cost V 4 bases and J 2 bases, with 17 bases left between them. The CDR3 has 16 amino acids. This TCR came from a human donor with Susac syndrome. The chain employs TRBV7-9 and TRBJ2-5; possibly TRBD2 for D (6 bases). Material for sequencing was CD4+ T cells from PBMCs. The CDR3 spells CASSSPLPGLQETQYF. The CDR3, as DNA: TGTGCCAGCAGCTCCCCACTTCCGGGACTGCAAGAGACCCAGTACTTC.